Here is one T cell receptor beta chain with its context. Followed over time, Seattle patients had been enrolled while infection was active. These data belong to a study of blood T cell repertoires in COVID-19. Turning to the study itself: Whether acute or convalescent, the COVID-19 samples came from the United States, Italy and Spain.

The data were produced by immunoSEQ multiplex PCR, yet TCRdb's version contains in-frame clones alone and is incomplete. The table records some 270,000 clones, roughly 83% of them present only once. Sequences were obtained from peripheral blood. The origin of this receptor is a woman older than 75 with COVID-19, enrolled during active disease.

CDR3 region: CASRSTGNTEAFF. The CDR3 DNA reads as TGTGCCAGCAGGTCGACTGGGAACACTGAAGCTTTCTTT. The chain combines TRBV7-9 with TRBJ1-1; D unresolved. With 6 bases removed from V and 1 base from J, the gap between germline ends came to 9 bases. CDR1 and CDR2 (germline): SEHNR, FQNEAQ (reference sequence). The CDR3 has 13 residues.